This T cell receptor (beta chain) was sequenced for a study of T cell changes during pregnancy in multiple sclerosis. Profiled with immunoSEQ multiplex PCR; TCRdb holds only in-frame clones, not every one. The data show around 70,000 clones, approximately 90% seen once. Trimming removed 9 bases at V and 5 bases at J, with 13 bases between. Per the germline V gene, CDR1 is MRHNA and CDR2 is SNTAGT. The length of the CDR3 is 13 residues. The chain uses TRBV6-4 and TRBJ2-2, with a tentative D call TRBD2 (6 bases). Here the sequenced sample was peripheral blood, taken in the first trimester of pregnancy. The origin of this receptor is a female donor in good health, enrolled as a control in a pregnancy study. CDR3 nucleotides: TGTGCCAGTGGAGGGCGGGTAACCGGGGAGCTGTTTTTT. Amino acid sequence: CASGGRVTGELFF.